This paragraph covers one T cell receptor beta chain sequence. What it binds is unknown. The data originate from a study of cytomegalovirus exposure and HLA in healthy donors. The PCR was carried out with 60 Vbeta primers and 13 Jbeta primers. Measured with immunoSEQ multiplex PCR; TCRdb has only the in-frame clones, and not every one. The data hold around 280,000 clones, with around 90% observed a single time. The study's findings and limits: The investigators catalogued 160 or so TCR beta chains as cytomegalovirus-associated. Roughly even sequencing depth across donors was the assumption behind the presence/absence analyses. Reportedly, fewer N-insertions than the approximately 700-donor mean appeared in an Asian-associated ancestry cluster in a later analysis. A later analysis linked a missense variant in DCLRE1C to the trimming of TCR beta V and J genes.

The CDR3 covers 14 residues. The germline V gene has CDR1 SGDLS and CDR2 YYNGEE. Trimming stripped 4 bases from V and 2 bases from J, with 12 bases between. The TCR comes from a woman aged 18-29 years in good health and CMV-seronegative. The sequenced sample was PBMCs. The chain joins TRBV9 to TRBJ1-1; D is unresolved. The CDR3 loop reads CASSPHGENTEAFF. CDR3 sequence (DNA): TGTGCCAGCAGCCCCCACGGGGAAAACACTGAAGCTTTCTTT.